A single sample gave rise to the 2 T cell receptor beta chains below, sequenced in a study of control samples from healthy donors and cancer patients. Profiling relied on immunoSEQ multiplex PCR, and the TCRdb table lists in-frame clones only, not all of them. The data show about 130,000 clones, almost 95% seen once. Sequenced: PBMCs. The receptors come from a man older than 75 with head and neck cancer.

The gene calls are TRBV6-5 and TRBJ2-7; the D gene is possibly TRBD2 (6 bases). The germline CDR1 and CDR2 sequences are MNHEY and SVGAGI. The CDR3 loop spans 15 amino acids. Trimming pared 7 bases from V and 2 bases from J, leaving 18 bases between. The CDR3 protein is CASTVGGSRAYEQYF. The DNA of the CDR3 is TGTGCCAGCACGGTTGGAGGGAGTCGCGCCTACGAGCAGTACTTC.

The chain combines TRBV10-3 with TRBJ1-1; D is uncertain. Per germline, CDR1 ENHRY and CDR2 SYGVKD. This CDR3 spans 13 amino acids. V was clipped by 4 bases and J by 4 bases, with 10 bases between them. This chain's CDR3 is CAISGRSGTEAFF. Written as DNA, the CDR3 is TGTGCCATCAGTGGACGTAGTGGCACTGAAGCTTTCTTT.